The rows below give T cell receptor beta chains drawn from one sample of a study of metastatic and nonmetastatic thyroid tumors. TCRdb re-clonotyped the PCR reads via MiXCR. The data show roughly 20,000 clones, with 28% seen just once and more than 13% held by the top ten. The sample consisted of tumor tissue. These receptor sequences come from a male donor with papillary thyroid cancer or a benign thyroid nodule (not recorded which). Some clones in this sample may be carry-over from other donors' samples. CDR3s include the opening cysteine and the closing phenylalanine or tryptophan. The order of the fields is V gene, CDR3 protein.

V: TRBV5-1; CDR3: CASSLAGGTANTEAFF
V: TRBV19; CDR3: CASSIDLGRAEAFF
V: TRBV3-1; CDR3: CASSRGTASNEQFF
V: TRBV6-1; CDR3: CASSEAGGAGSNEQFF
V: TRBV7-9; CDR3: CAQRWGTDTQYF
V: TRBV12-3/TRBV12-4; CDR3: CASRIGGANSPLHF
V: TRBV5-4; CDR3: CASSSISGIAGGYEQYF
V: TRBV18; CDR3: CASSPRTSGIGETQYF
V: TRBV3-1; CDR3: CASNSTDSGTEAFF
V: TRBV5-1; CDR3: CASSLGTESYGYTF
V: TRBV12-3/TRBV12-4; CDR3: CASSLAGSYGYTF
V: TRBV10-1; CDR3: CASSESAGADADTQYF
V: TRBV19; CDR3: CASKAGTEAFF
V: TRBV28; CDR3: CASSNNQPQHF
V: TRBV6-1; CDR3: CATMTGGAPLDGEQFF
V: TRBV4-1; CDR3: CASSQEISPLYGYTF